The 8 T cell receptor beta chains given below trace back to one sample, sequenced in a study of cytomegalovirus exposure and HLA in healthy donors. Use of 60 Vbeta and 13 Jbeta primers characterized the PCR. Clones were read by immunoSEQ multiplex PCR, and TCRdb kept only the in-frame ones, dropping some. The repertoire table contains roughly 80,000 clones. The sample consisted of PBMCs. The source is a young woman in good health and CMV-seronegative.

The chain employs TRBV30 and TRBJ2-4; D is possibly TRBD2 (6 bases). V gave up 2 bases and J gave up 0 bases, with 17 bases separating them. Germline lookup yields CDR1 GTSNPN and CDR2 SVGIG (reference sequence). The CDR3 is made up of 17 amino acids. In DNA form, the CDR3 reads TGTGCCTGGAGTACCCCGGGACTTACGAGAGCCAAAAACATTCAGTACTTC. Its protein is CAWSTPGLTRAKNIQYF.

V and J are TRBV19 and TRBJ2-5; TRBD1 might be the D (5 bases). This CDR3 region has 13 residues. The V gene lost 0 bases and the J gene lost 6 bases, with 8 bases spanning the gap. Per the germline V gene, CDR1 is LNHDA and CDR2 is SQIVND (reference sequence). The CDR3 sequence: CASSIEGRQTQYF. Here the CDR3 DNA reads TGTGCCAGTAGTATAGAGGGGCGGCAGACCCAGTACTTC.

V and J are TRBV7-8 and TRBJ1-1, with D possibly matching TRBD1 (5 bases). The CDR3 covers 14 residues. Germline V CDR1 and CDR2: SGHVS, FQNEAQ. The V end was cut by 4 bases, the J end by 3 bases, with 12 bases between. CDR3 in amino acids: CASSSREVYTEAFF. The CDR3 nucleotides are TGTGCCAGCAGCTCCAGGGAGGTGTACACTGAAGCTTTCTTT.

The chain combines TRBV6-5 with TRBJ1-1, with D possibly TRBD1 on 6 matching bases. Trimming pared 5 bases from V and 1 base from J, leaving 11 bases between. CDR3 length: 14 residues. Germline-derived CDR1 and CDR2 are MNHEY and SVGAGI. The CDR3 is CASSPEDRNTEAFF. The CDR3, as DNA: TGTGCCAGCAGTCCCGAGGACAGGAACACTGAAGCTTTCTTT.

The chain recombines TRBV6-5 with TRBJ2-5; 9 bases are shared with TRBD2. CDR3 length equals 16 residues. V was pared by 0 bases and J by 0 bases, with 2 bases of the junction left unmatched. CDR1 and CDR2 from the germline V gene are MNHEY and SVGAGI. The CDR3 DNA reads as TGTGCCAGCAGTTACTCTGGCGGGGGGGACCAAGAGACCCAGTACTTC. Translated, it gives CASSYSGGGDQETQYF.

J is TRBJ2-5 and V is TRBV5-6, with D maybe TRBD2 (5 bases). Trimming took 4 bases from V and 0 from J, leaving 19 bases between them. Germline V gene sequence: CDR1 SGHDT, CDR2 YYEEEE. This CDR3 has 17 amino acids. Written as DNA, the CDR3 is TGTGCCAGCAGCCTACTCGGGGTGGTCTCGTACCAAGAGACCCAGTACTTC. It codes for CASSLLGVVSYQETQYF.

The chain uses TRBV5-1 and TRBJ2-4, with 7 bases fitting TRBD2. This CDR3 comprises 15 residues. V trimming: 0 bases; J trimming: 8 bases; junction bases outside the gene matches: 8. Per germline, CDR1 SGHRS and CDR2 YFSETQ. The CDR3 DNA is TGCGCCAGCAGCTTGGCCCAGGGAGGGATGGACATTCAGTACTTC. It yields the protein CASSLAQGGMDIQYF.

The chain combines TRBV4-1 with TRBJ1-6; possibly TRBD1 for D (6 bases). The V and J ends lost 5 bases and 6 bases respectively, with 14 bases between them. The germline V gene encodes CDR1 MGHRA and CDR2 YSYEKL. This CDR3 region has 15 residues. The CDR3 spells CASSGPGGSNSPLHF. CDR3 in DNA: TGCGCCAGCAGCGGACCGGGGGGCAGTAATTCACCCCTCCACTTT.